The present T cell receptor (beta chain) was sequenced within a study of cytotoxic CD8 clonotypes in ibrutinib-treated CLL. Produced via immunoSEQ multiplex PCR; TCRdb's table is partial and in-frame only. The table shows some 35,000 clones, with approximately 70% occurring only once. This clone was detected a few times. The trim removed 0 bases at V and 3 bases at J, leaving 4 bases unmatched. The germline gives CDR1 KGHSH, CDR2 LQKENI. The CDR3 runs to 15 residues. This chain connects TRBV18 to TRBJ2-7, with 8 bases identical to TRBD1. This TCR was sampled from a human donor with chronic lymphocytic leukemia. Material: PBMCs, obtained before ibrutinib treatment. The CDR3 DNA reads TGTGCCAGCTCACCACCGGGGACAGGAGTCTACGAGCAGTACTTC. Translating it yields CASSPPGTGVYEQYF.